These 29 T cell receptor beta chains were all obtained from the same sample, sequenced in a study of shared clonotypes between healthy human individuals. CD8 cells classed as naive were CD45RO-negative and positively selected for CCR7, excluding terminally differentiated effector memory CD45RA+ cells. Here immunoSEQ multiplex PCR was the method, and the copy in TCRdb shows in-frame clones only, minus some. The repertoire has over 2,000,000 clones, 93% of them found once; the top ten carry less than 2%. The sequenced sample was naive CD8+ T cells from PBMCs. Source of these receptors: a man aged 18 to 29 in good health. Some clones in this sample may be carry-over from other donors' samples.

The chain combines TRBV28 with TRBJ2-7; 7 nucleotides align to TRBD2. CDR1 is MDHEN and CDR2 is SYDVKM in the germline V gene. V lost 8 bases, J lost 2 bases, and 6 bases stayed unmatched. The CDR3 has 13 residues. CDR3 amino acids: CASAPSGAYEQYF. For the CDR3, the DNA is TGTGCCAGCGCCCCTAGCGGCGCCTACGAGCAGTACTTC.

This clone has just a few counts. The same CDR3 also results from other DNA sequences found in this sample. The chain combines TRBV27 with TRBJ1-1; D is unresolved. CDR3 length: 13 residues. V was cut by 2 bases and J by 1 base, with 5 bases left in between. Germline V gene data show CDR1 as MNHEY and CDR2 as SMNVEV (reference sequence). The CDR3 loop reads CASSLGQNTEAFF. For the CDR3, the DNA is TGTGCCAGCAGTTTAGGGCAGAACACTGAAGCTTTCTTT.

This chain uses TRBV5-6 with TRBJ1-2; D is uncertain. This CDR3 has 16 residues. The V end was cut by 0 bases, the J end by 0 bases, with 12 bases between. Germline V gene lookup returns CDR1 SGHDT and CDR2 YYEEEE. The CDR3 loop is CASSLVKGFTNYGYTF. CDR3 nucleotides: TGTGCCAGCAGCTTGGTCAAGGGCTTTACTAACTATGGCTACACCTTC.

The chain links TRBV27 to TRBJ2-5; the D gene is possibly TRBD1 (6 bases). Germline V gene data show CDR1 as MNHEY and CDR2 as SMNVEV (reference sequence). V was pared by 4 bases and J by 1 base, with 13 bases between. The CDR3 is 15 amino acids. The CDR3 bases are TGTGCCAGCAGTTACAGGGATAGACCCCAAGAGACCCAGTACTTC. Translation gives CASSYRDRPQETQYF.

This sequence joins TRBV9 and TRBJ2-2; 11 positions agree with TRBD1. J gave up 7 bases and V 2 bases, and 4 bases lay outside the gene matches. The CDR3 extends over 15 amino acids. Germline V lookup: CDR1 SGDLS, CDR2 YYNGEE. The CDR3 DNA reads TGTGCCAGCAGCGTCGGACAGGGGGCTAACGGGGAGCTGTTTTTT. Translation: CASSVGQGANGELFF.

The V call is TRBV6-6, the J call TRBJ2-1; 9 bases are a match to TRBD2. V dropped 2 bases and J dropped 5; count of bases not matched to a gene: 4. The CDR3 runs to 15 residues. Looked up from germline, CDR1 is MNHNY and CDR2 is SVGAGI (reference sequence). DNA for the CDR3: TGTGCCAGCAGTTACCGCGGGAGGGTGAACAATGAGCAGTTCTTC. Translated, it gives CASSYRGRVNNEQFF.

The V gene is TRBV10-3, the J gene TRBJ2-1; 7 positions match TRBD2. Germline values: CDR1 ENHRY, CDR2 SYGVKD. The CDR3 contains 15 residues. Losses at the gene ends were 6 bases for V and 7 bases for J; bases not matched to a gene: 12. The CDR3 spells CAIRLSPSGSNEQFF. The CDR3 DNA sequence: TGTGCCATCAGGCTTAGTCCTAGCGGCTCGAATGAGCAGTTCTTC.

On this clone: This sample also contains other DNA sequences that code for the same CDR3. This chain uses TRBV7-9 with TRBJ2-3, with TRBD2 matching 8 bases. CDR3 length: 15 amino acids. J was trimmed by 1 base and V by 5 bases; bases with no gene match: 5. The germline gives CDR1 SEHNR, CDR2 FQNEAQ (reference sequence). The CDR3 region has the DNA TGTGCCAGCAGCACTCCGGGACTAGGCACAGATACGCAGTATTTT. Protein sequence: CASSTPGLGTDTQYF. Supplemented by reference TRBV7-9 and TRBJ2-3, the full variable domain reads DTGVSQNPRHKITKRGQNVTFRCDPISEHNRLYWYRQTLGQGPEFLTYFQNEAQLEKSRLLSDRFSAERPKGSFSTLEIQRTEQGDSAMYLCASSTPGLGTDTQYFGPGTRLTVL.

J is TRBJ2-1 and V is TRBV4-1; D gene ambiguous. CDR3 size: 15 residues. V was pared by 0 bases and J by 1 base, with 7 bases between. The V gene's germline CDR1 is MGHRA and CDR2 YSYEKL. Written as DNA, the CDR3 is TGCGCCAGCAGCCAAGAACCCAATTCCTACAATGAGCAGTTCTTC. Its translation: CASSQEPNSYNEQFF.

The chain uses TRBV21-1 and TRBJ2-7; the D call in the table, TRBD2, was not verified against the DNA. TRBV21-1 counts as a pseudogene. This CDR3 has 15 amino acids. CDR3 loop: CASSNGLAGSYEQYF. In DNA, the CDR3 is TGTGCCAGCAGCAACGGACTAGCGGGCTCCTACGAGCAGTACTTC.

The V and J genes are TRBV29-1 and TRBJ1-2; D not resolved. The CDR3 covers 10 residues. The germline V and J ends were trimmed by 8 bases and 10 bases, with 14 bases remaining between them. Germline lookup yields CDR1 SQVTM and CDR2 ANQGSEA. The CDR3 protein is CSTDTGSYTF. In nucleotides, the CDR3 is TGCAGCACAGATACCGGGTCCTACACCTTC.

V usage is TRBV6-5 and J usage is TRBJ2-5; 8 bases map to TRBD2. The V and J ends lost 4 bases and 3 bases, in that order; junction bases with no gene match: 7. The CDR3 covers 15 residues. The V gene's germline CDR1 is MNHEY and CDR2 SVGAGI. In nucleotides, the CDR3 is TGTGCCAGCAGTTGGATTAGCGGGACCAAAGAGACCCAGTACTTC. Translation: CASSWISGTKETQYF.

The chain is built from TRBV4-1 and TRBJ1-2, with D uncertain. Germline values: CDR1 MGHRA, CDR2 YSYEKL. Between the trimmed V and J ends, which lost 3 bases and 1 base, there was a span of 12 bases. The CDR3 has 15 amino acids. Written as DNA, the CDR3 is TGCGCCAGCAGCCAGGCACGGACGGATAACTATGGCTACACCTTC. As protein: CASSQARTDNYGYTF.

Regarding this clone: The sample holds other DNA sequences that translate to the same CDR3. The chain employs TRBV30 and TRBJ1-5; maybe TRBD1 (5 bases). V dropped 3 bases and J dropped 1 base, with 7 bases sitting between them. The CDR3 runs to 13 residues. CDR1 GTSNPN and CDR2 SVGIG come from the germline V gene (reference sequence). The CDR3 region is CAWSRDSNQPQHF. As DNA, the CDR3 is TGTGCCTGGAGCCGGGACAGCAATCAGCCCCAGCATTTT.

The V and J genes are TRBV25-1 and TRBJ1-3, with 11 positions matching TRBD1. Looked up from germline, CDR1 is MGHDK and CDR2 is SYGVNS. With V trimmed by 3 bases and J by 3 bases, 7 bases remained unmatched. The CDR3 has 17 amino acids. The CDR3 bases are TGTGCCAGCAGTGATGTGCGGGACAGGGGGTTTGGAAACACCATATATTTT. Its translation: CASSDVRDRGFGNTIYF.

The chain couples TRBV5-5 to TRBJ2-1; tentatively, D is TRBD1 (5 bases). Germline assignment: CDR1 SGHKS and CDR2 YYEKEE (reference sequence). This CDR3 has 12 residues. Trimming took off 4 bases at V and 15 bases at J, with 17 bases between the two ends. The CDR3 sequence is CASSPWADQGFF. CDR3 nucleotides: TGTGCCAGCAGCCCCTGGGCTGACCAGGGGTTCTTC.

V gene TRBV6-4 combines with J gene TRBJ2-3; a possible D gene is TRBD2 (5 bases). This CDR3 has 15 amino acids. V shed 3 bases and J shed 0 bases, with 10 bases lying between them. From germline, CDR1 is MRHNA and CDR2 SNTAGT. CDR3 sequence: CASSDISGSTDTQYF. CDR3 DNA: TGTGCCAGCAGTGATATCAGCGGTAGCACAGATACGCAGTATTTT.

V is TRBV19 and J is TRBJ2-2, with D possibly being TRBD2 (6 bases). The V end was cut by 5 bases, the J end by 9 bases, with 25 bases between. The CDR3 has 17 residues. Germline assignment: CDR1 LNHDA and CDR2 SQIVND (reference sequence). The CDR3 nucleotides read TGTGCCAGTAGTGCACGCGGGACTCATTATTATATGCGGGAGCTGTTTTTT. It specifies CASSARGTHYYMRELFF.

A few counts support this clone. V is TRBV10-3 and J is TRBJ1-5, with D maybe TRBD1 (5 bases). The CDR3 is 15 residues long. V was pared by 4 bases and J by 4 bases, with 14 bases between. Germline V gene sequence: CDR1 ENHRY, CDR2 SYGVKD. The DNA for the CDR3 is TGTGCCATCAGTGTCCCACCTACAGGTAATCAGCCCCAGCATTTT. It yields the protein CAISVPPTGNQPQHF.

CDR3 nucleotide sequence: TGTGCCAGCAGTTTTCGTCCACAGGGCGGAAATGAAAAACTGTTTTTT. Translating it yields CASSFRPQGGNEKLFF. J is TRBJ1-4 and V is TRBV6-5; a weak D match, TRBD1 (6 bases). Germline V gene lookup returns CDR1 MNHEY and CDR2 SVGAGI. V lost 4 bases and J lost 5, with 17 bases in between. The CDR3 consists of 16 residues.

J is TRBJ1-5 and V is TRBV6-6; 7 bases map to TRBD1. With V trimmed by 2 bases and J by 2 bases, 3 bases remained unmatched. Germline V gene lookup returns CDR1 MNHNY and CDR2 SVGAGI (reference sequence). The CDR3 spans 15 residues. CDR3 protein: CASSYKGAGNQPQHF. CDR3 in DNA: TGTGCCAGCAGTTACAAGGGGGCTGGCAATCAGCCCCAGCATTTT.

Only a few counts were recorded for this clone. This chain connects TRBV19 to TRBJ2-7; 7 nucleotides agree with TRBD1. CDR3 length: 15 residues. Trimming at V came to 7 bases and at J to 1 base, leaving 10 bases not matched to a gene. CDR1 LNHDA and CDR2 SQIVND come from the germline V gene (reference sequence). The CDR3 sequence is CASNPTGESSYEQYF. The CDR3, as DNA: TGTGCCAGTAATCCTACAGGGGAAAGTTCCTACGAGCAGTACTTC. The entire variable domain, with the rest obtained from reference TRBV19 and TRBJ2-7, is as follows: DGGITQSPKYLFRKEGQNVTLSCEQNLNHDAMYWYRQDPGQGLRLIYYSQIVNDFQKGDIAEGYSVSREKKESFPLTVTSAQKNPTAFYLCASNPTGESSYEQYFGPGTRLTVT.

This sequence joins TRBV5-4 and TRBJ2-3, with 12 bases identical to TRBD2. Unmatched junction bases numbered 2, after V lost 0 bases and J lost 0 bases. Germline V lookup: CDR1 SGHNT, CDR2 YYREEE (reference sequence). This CDR3 comprises 17 residues. The chain's CDR3 is CASSLASGRGSTDTQYF. CDR3 in DNA: TGTGCCAGCAGCTTGGCTAGCGGGAGGGGAAGCACAGATACGCAGTATTTT.

A remark on this clone: Other DNA sequences in the same sample also yield this CDR3. This chain links TRBV28 with TRBJ2-7; D uncertain. Per the germline V gene, CDR1 is MDHEN and CDR2 is SYDVKM. CDR3 size: 12 residues. V gave up 6 bases and J gave up 0 bases, with 6 bases separating them. CDR3 amino acids: CASSRGSYEQYF. The CDR3 nucleotides read TGTGCCAGCAGCCGAGGCTCCTACGAGCAGTACTTC.

The chain links TRBV9 to TRBJ2-1; D possibly corresponds to TRBD2 (5 bases). The V end lost 3 bases, the J end lost 7 bases, and 26 bases lay between the germline ends. The germline V gene encodes CDR1 SGDLS and CDR2 YYNGEE. The length of the CDR3 is 18 residues. CDR3 bases: TGTGCCAGCAGCGCGAGCCCACGTACGGCGAGGGCGCGTAATGAGCAGTTCTTC. Residues: CASSASPRTARARNEQFF.

J is TRBJ1-4 and V is TRBV11-2; 8 bases match TRBD1. Germline lookup yields CDR1 SGHAT and CDR2 FQNNGV. The CDR3 covers 19 residues. V lost 5 bases, J lost 3 bases, and 17 bases stayed unmatched. The chain's CDR3 is CASSPPPRARGPSNEKLFF. The CDR3 DNA sequence: TGTGCCAGCAGCCCACCCCCCAGGGCCAGGGGGCCATCTAATGAAAAACTGTTTTTT.

The V and J genes are TRBV15 and TRBJ2-3, with D unresolved. CDR3 length: 16 amino acids. V lost 0 bases to trimming and J lost 0 bases, with 10 bases between them. Germline CDR1 LNHNV, CDR2 YYDKDF (reference sequence). The CDR3 DNA is TGTGCCACCAGCAGAGATTGGCTGGAGAGCACAGATACGCAGTATTTT. The encoded protein is CATSRDWLESTDTQYF.

The chain has TRBV19 and TRBJ1-1, with TRBD1 as a possible D gene (6 bases). The CDR3 runs 15 residues. CDR1 and CDR2 (germline): LNHDA, SQIVND (reference sequence). The V and J ends lost 7 bases and 10 bases respectively, with 25 bases between them. The CDR3 DNA follows: TGTGCCAGTATCGTAAGAGGTGGCGGCGAACAGGGAGCTTTCTTT. Protein sequence: CASIVRGGGEQGAFF.

The rearrangement joins TRBV28 to TRBJ2-5; the D gene is possibly TRBD1 (5 bases). Germline CDR1 and CDR2: MDHEN and SYDVKM. The CDR3 has 15 residues. Between the trimmed V and J ends, which lost 3 bases and 4 bases, there was a span of 15 bases. As DNA, the CDR3 is TGTGCCAGCAGTTTGGTGCAGGGCCACGGAGAGACCCAGTACTTC. It translates to CASSLVQGHGETQYF.